At least ten counts were recorded for the clone carrying this T cell receptor (beta chain). Its antigen is still unknown. This specimen comes from a study of T cell clonality in common variable immunodeficiency. Study-level points and caveats: Shared TCRbeta clones were fewer between CVID subjects than controls. Reportedly, TCR beta sequences from common variable immunodeficiency showed fewer deletions and N-nucleotide insertions.

The protocol was immunoSEQ multiplex PCR, while the TCRdb copy is restricted to in-frame clones and leaves out a portion. The data show around 42,000 clones, with none appearing a single time. The specimen sequenced was peripheral blood mononuclear cells. The clonotype comes from a person aged 18 to 70 in good health.

CDR3 region: CASSYSGTGELFF. The DNA read from the CDR3 is TGTGCCAGCAGCTATAGCGGCACCGGGGAG. The V and J genes are TRBV6-2 or TRBV6-3 and TRBJ2-2; the D gene is possibly TRBD2 (6 bases). With the read ending 3 residues before the CDR3 end, the germline J gene is used to fill in that end. The CDR3 is 13 residues long. V lost 6 bases, J lost 4 bases, and 9 bases lay in between. Germline CDR1 MNHEY, CDR2 SVGEGT.